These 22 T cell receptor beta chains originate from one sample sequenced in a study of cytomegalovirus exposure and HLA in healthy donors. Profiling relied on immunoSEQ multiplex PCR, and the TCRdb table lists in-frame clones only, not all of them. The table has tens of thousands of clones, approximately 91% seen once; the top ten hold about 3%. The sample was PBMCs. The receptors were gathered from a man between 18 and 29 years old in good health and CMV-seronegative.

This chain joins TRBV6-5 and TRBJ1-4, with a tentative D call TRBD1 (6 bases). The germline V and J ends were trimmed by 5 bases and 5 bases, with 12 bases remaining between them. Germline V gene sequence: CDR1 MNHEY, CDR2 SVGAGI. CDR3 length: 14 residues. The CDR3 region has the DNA TGTGCCAGCAGTACCGGGACAAGGAATGAAAAACTGTTTTTT. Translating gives CASSTGTRNEKLFF.

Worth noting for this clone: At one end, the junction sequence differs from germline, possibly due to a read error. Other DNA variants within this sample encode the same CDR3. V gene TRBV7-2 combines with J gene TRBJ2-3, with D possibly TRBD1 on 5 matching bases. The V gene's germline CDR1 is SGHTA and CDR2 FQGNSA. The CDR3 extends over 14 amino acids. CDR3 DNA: TGTGCTAGCAGCTTAGCATTGGGGCATAATACGCAGTATTTT. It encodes CASSLALGHNTQYF.

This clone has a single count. The CDR3 DNA reads TGTGCCAGCAGCGGGGGACTCGGCTATGGCTACACCTTC. As protein: CASSGGLGYGYTF. This rearrangement joins TRBV7-9 to TRBJ1-2, with a possible D match to TRBD1 (5 bases). Per the germline V gene, CDR1 is SEHNR and CDR2 is FQNEAQ (reference sequence). Deletions cut 5 bases from V and 4 bases from J, with 11 bases between. This CDR3 is built from 13 residues. The full variable domain, completed using reference TRBV7-9 and TRBJ1-2, is DTGVSQNPRHKITKRGQNVTFRCDPISEHNRLYWYRQTLGQGPEFLTYFQNEAQLEKSRLLSDRFSAERPKGSFSTLEIQRTEQGDSAMYLCASSGGLGYGYTFGSGTRLTVV.

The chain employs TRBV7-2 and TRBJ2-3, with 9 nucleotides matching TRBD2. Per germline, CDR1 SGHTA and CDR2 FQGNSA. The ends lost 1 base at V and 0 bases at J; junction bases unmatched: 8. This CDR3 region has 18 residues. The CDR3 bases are TGTGCCAGCAGCTTAGTGTCGAGCGGGGGGAGGAGCACAGATACGCAGTATTTT. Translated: CASSLVSSGGRSTDTQYF.

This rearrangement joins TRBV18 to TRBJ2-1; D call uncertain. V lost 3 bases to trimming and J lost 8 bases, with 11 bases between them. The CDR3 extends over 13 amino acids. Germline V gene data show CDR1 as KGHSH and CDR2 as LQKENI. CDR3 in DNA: TGTGCCAGCTCACCGACGGGTGAGGATGAGCAGTTCTTC. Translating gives CASSPTGEDEQFF. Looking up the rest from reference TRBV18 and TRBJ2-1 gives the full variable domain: NAGVMQNPRHLVRRRGQEARLRCSPMKGHSHVYWYRQLPEEGLKFMVYLQKENIIDESGMPKERFSAEFPKEGPSILRIQQVVRGDSAAYFCASSPTGEDEQFFGPGTRLTVL.

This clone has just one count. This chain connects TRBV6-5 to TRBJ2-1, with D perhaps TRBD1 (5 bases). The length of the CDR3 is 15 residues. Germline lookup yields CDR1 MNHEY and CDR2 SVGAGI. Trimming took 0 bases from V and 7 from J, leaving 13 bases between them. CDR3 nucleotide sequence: TGTGCCAGCAGTTACTCGGACACCCCTGGGAATGAGCAGTTCTTC. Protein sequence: CASSYSDTPGNEQFF.

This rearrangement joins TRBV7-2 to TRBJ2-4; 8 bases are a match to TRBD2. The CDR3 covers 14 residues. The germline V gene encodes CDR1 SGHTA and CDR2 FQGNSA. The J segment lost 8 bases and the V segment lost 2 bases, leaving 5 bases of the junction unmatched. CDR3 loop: CASSLLAGMHIQYF. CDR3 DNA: TGTGCCAGCAGCTTACTAGCGGGTATGCACATTCAGTACTTC.

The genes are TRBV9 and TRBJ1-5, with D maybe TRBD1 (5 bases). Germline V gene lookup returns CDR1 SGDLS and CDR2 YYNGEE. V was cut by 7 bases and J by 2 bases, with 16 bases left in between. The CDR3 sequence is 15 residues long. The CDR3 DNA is TGTGCCAGCTTTAAGGGGATGATTTGCAATCAGCCCCAGCATTTT. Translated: CASFKGMICNQPQHF.

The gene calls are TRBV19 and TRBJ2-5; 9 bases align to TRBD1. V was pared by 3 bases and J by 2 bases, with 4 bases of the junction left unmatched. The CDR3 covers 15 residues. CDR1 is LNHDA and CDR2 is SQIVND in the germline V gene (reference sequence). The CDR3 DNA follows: TGTGCCAGTAGTATCGCGGGACAGGGACAAGAGACCCAGTACTTC. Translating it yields CASSIAGQGQETQYF.

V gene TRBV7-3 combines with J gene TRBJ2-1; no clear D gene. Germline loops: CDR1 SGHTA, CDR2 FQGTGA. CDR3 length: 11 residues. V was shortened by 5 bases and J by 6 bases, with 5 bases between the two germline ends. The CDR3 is CASSPGNEQFF. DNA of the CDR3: TGTGCCAGCAGCCCAGGCAATGAGCAGTTCTTC.

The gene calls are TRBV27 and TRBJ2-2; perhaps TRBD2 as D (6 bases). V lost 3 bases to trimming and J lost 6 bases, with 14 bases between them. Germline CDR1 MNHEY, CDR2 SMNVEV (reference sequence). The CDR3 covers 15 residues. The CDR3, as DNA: TGTGCCAGCAGTTTGGGGGGAATGATAGCCGGGGAGCTGTTTTTT. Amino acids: CASSLGGMIAGELFF.

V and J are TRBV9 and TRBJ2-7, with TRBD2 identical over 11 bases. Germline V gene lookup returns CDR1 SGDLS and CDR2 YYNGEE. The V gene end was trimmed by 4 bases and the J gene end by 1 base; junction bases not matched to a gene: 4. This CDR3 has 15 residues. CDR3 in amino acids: CASSFGTSGSYEQYF. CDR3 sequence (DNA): TGTGCCAGCAGCTTTGGGACTAGCGGTTCCTACGAGCAGTACTTC.

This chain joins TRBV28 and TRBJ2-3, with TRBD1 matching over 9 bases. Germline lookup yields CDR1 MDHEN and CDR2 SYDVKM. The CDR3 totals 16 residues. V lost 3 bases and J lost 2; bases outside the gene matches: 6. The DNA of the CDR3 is TGTGCCAGCAGTTTTGACAGGGGGAGAAACACAGATACGCAGTATTTT. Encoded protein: CASSFDRGRNTDTQYF.

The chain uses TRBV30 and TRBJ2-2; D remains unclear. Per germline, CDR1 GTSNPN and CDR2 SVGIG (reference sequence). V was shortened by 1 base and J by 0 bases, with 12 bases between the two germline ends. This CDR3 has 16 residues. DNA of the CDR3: TGTGCCTGGAGTGGAGGAGACGAAACGAACACCGGGGAGCTGTTTTTT. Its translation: CAWSGGDETNTGELFF.

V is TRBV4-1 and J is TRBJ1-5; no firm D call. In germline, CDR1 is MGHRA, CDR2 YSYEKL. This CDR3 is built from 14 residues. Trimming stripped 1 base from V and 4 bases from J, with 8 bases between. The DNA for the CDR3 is TGCGCCAGCAGCCAAGGAGCCATGAATCAGCCCCAGCATTTT. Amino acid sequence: CASSQGAMNQPQHF.

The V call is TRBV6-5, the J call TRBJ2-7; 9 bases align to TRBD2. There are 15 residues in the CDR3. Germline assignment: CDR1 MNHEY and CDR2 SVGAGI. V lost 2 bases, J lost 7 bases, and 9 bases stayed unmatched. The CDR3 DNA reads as TGTGCCAGCAGTTACGGAGTAGCGGGAGTGGGAGAGCAGTACTTC. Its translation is CASSYGVAGVGEQYF.

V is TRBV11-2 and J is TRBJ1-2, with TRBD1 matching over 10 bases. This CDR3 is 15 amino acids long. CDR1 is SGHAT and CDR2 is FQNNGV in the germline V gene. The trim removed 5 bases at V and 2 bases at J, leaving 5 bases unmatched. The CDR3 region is CASSPDRGLNYGYTF. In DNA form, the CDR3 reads TGTGCCAGCAGCCCCGACAGGGGGCTGAACTATGGCTACACCTTC. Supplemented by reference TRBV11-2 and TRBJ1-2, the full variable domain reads EAGVAQSPRYKIIEKRQSVAFWCNPISGHATLYWYQQILGQGPKLLIQFQNNGVVDDSQLPKDRFSAERLKGVDSTLKIQPAKLEDSAVYLCASSPDRGLNYGYTFGSGTRLTVV.

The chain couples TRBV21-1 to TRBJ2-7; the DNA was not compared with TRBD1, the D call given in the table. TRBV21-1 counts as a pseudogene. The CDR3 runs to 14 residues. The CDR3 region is CASSKRLQIYEQYF. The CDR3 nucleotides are TGTGCCAGCAGCAAACGTCTACAGATCTACGAGCAGTACTTC.

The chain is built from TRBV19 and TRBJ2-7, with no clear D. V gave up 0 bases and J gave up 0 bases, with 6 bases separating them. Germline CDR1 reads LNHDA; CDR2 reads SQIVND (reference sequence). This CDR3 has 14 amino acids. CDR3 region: CASSIDSLSYEQYF. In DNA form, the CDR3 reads TGTGCCAGTAGTATAGATAGCCTCTCCTACGAGCAGTACTTC. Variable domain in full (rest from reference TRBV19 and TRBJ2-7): DGGITQSPKYLFRKEGQNVTLSCEQNLNHDAMYWYRQDPGQGLRLIYYSQIVNDFQKGDIAEGYSVSREKKESFPLTVTSAQKNPTAFYLCASSIDSLSYEQYFGPGTRLTVT.

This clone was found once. For the CDR3, the DNA is TGTGCCAGCAACAGGGGGAGGACCTACGAGCAGTACTTC. Translation: CASNRGRTYEQYF. The rearrangement links TRBV5-3 to TRBJ2-7, with 8 positions matching TRBD1. TRBV5-3 is annotated as an ORF whose role is uncertain. The CDR3 loop spans 13 amino acids. V gave up 8 bases and J gave up 2 bases; unmatched junction bases: 6.

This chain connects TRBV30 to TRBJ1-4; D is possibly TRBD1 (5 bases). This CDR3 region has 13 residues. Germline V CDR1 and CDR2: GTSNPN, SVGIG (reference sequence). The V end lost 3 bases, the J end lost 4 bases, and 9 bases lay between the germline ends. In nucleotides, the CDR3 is TGTGCCTGGAGGCACAGGATTAATGAAAAACTGTTTTTT. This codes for CAWRHRINEKLFF.

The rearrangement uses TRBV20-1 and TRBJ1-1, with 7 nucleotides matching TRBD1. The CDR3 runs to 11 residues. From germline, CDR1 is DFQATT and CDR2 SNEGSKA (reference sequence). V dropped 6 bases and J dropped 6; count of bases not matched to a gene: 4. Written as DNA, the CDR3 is TGCAGTGCACCGGGACAGCCTGAAGCTTTCTTT. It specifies CSAPGQPEAFF.